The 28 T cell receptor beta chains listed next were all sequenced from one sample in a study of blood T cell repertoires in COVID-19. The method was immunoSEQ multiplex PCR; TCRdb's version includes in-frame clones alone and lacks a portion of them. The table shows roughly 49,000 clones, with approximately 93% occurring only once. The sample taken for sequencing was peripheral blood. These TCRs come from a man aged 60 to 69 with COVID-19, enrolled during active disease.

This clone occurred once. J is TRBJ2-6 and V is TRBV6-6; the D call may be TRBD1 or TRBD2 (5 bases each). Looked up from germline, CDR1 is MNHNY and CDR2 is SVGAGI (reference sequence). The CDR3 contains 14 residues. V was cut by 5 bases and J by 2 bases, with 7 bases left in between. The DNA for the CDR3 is TGTGCCAGCAGTCGGGGCGCTGGGGCCAACGTCCTGACTTTC. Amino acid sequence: CASSRGAGANVLTF.

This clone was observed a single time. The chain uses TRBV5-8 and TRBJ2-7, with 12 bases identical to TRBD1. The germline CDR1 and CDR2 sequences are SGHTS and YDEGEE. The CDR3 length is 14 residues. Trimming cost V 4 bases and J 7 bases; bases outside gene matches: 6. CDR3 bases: TGTGCCAGCAGCCGGGGACAGGGGGCGAGGGAGCAGTACTTC. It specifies CASSRGQGAREQYF. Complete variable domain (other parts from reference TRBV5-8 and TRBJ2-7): EAGVTQSPTHLIKTRGQQATLRCSPISGHTSVYWYQQALGLGLQFLLWYDEGEERNRGNFPPRFSGRQFPNYSSELNVNALELEDSALYLCASSRGQGAREQYFGPGTRLTVT.

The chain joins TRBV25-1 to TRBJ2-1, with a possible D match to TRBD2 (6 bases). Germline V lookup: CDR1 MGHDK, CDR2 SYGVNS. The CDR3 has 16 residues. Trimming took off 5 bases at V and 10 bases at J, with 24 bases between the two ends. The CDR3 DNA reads TGTGCCAGCAGTCCCCGTCGGAGGGGCCATTCGATAGAGCAGTTCTTC. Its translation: CASSPRRRGHSIEQFF.

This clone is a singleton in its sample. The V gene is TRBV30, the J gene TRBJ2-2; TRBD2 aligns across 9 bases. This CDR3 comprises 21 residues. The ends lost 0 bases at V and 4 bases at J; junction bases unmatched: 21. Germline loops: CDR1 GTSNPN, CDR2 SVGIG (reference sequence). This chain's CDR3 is CAWSVRWLSGLAGGGTGELFF. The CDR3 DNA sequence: TGTGCCTGGAGTGTACGGTGGCTTTCGGGACTAGCCGGGGGTGGCACCGGGGAGCTGTTTTTT.

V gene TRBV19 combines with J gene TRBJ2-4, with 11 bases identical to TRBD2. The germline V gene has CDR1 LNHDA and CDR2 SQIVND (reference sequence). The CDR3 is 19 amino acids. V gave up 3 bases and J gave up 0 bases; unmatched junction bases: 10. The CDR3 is CASSIDLGGLAGAKNIQYF. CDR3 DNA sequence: TGTGCCAGTAGTATCGATCTGGGTGGACTAGCGGGAGCCAAAAACATTCAGTACTTC.

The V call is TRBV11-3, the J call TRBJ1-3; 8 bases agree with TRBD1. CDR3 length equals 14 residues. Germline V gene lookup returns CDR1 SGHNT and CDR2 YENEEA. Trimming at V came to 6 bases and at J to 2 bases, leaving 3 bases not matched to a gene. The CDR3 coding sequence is TGTGCCAGCAGTCGGGGACAGGCTGGAAACACCATATATTTT. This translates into CASSRGQAGNTIYF.

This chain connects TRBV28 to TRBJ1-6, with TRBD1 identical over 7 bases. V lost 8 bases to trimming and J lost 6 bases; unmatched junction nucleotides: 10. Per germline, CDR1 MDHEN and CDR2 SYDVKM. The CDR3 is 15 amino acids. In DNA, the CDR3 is TGTGCCAGCTCAGGGCCACAGGGGTTTAATTCACCCCTCCACTTT. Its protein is CASSGPQGFNSPLHF.

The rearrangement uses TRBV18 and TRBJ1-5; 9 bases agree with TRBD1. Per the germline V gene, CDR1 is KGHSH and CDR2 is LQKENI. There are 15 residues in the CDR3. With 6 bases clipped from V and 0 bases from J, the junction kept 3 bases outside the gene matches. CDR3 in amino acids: CASSDRGYSNQPQHF. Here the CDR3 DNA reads TGTGCCAGCTCCGACAGGGGGTATAGCAATCAGCCCCAGCATTTT. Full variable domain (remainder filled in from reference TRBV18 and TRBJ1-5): NAGVMQNPRHLVRRRGQEARLRCSPMKGHSHVYWYRQLPEEGLKFMVYLQKENIIDESGMPKERFSAEFPKEGPSILRIQQVVRGDSAAYFCASSDRGYSNQPQHFGDGTRLSIL.

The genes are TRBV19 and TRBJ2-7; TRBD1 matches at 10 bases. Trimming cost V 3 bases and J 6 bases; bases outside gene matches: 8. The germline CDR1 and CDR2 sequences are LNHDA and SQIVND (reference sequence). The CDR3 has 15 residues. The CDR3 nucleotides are TGTGCCAGTAGTATGCTAGGGACAGGGGAGCGCGAGCAGTACTTC. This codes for CASSMLGTGEREQYF.

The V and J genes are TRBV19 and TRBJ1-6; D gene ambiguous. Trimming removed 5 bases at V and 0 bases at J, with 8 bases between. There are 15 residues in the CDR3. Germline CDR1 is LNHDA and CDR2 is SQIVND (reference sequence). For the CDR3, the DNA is TGTGCCAGTAGTGGCGGCAGCTCCTATAATTCACCCCTCCACTTT. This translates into CASSGGSSYNSPLHF.

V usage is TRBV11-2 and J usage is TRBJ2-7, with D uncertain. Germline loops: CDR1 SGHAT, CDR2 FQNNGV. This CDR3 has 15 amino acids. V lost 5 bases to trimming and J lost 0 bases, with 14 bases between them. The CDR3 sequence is CASSPLPHYSYEQYF. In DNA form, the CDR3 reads TGTGCCAGCAGCCCACTTCCTCATTACTCCTACGAGCAGTACTTC.

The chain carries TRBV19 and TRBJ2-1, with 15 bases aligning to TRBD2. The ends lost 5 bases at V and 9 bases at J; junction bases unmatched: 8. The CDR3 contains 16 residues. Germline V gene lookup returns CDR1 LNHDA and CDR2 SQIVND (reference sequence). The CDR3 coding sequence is TGTGCCAGTAGTGCATCCGGGACTAGCGGGGGGCGTGAGCAGTTCTTC. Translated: CASSASGTSGGREQFF.

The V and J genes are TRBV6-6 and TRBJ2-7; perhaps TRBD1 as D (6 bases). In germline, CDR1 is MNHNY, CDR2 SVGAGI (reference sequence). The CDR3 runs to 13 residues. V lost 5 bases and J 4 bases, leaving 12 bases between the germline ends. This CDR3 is CASSLRGGYEQYF. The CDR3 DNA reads TGTGCCAGCAGTCTCAGGGGCGGGTACGAGCAGTACTTC.

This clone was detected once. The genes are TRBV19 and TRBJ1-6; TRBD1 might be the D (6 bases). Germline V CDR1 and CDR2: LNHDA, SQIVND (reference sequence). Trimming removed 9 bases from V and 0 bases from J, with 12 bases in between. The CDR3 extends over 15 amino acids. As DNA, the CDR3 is TGTGCCAGCAGGACAGTCGACTCCTATAATTCACCCCTCCACTTT. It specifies CASRTVDSYNSPLHF. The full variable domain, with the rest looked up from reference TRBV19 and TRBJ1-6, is DGGITQSPKYLFRKEGQNVTLSCEQNLNHDAMYWYRQDPGQGLRLIYYSQIVNDFQKGDIAEGYSVSREKKESFPLTVTSAQKNPTAFYLCASRTVDSYNSPLHFGNGTRLTVT.

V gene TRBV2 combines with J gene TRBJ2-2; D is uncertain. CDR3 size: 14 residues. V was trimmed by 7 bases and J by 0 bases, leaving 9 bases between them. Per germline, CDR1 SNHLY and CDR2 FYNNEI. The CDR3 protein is CASIETTNTGELFF. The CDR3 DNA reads TGTGCCAGCATAGAGACAACGAACACCGGGGAGCTGTTTTTT.

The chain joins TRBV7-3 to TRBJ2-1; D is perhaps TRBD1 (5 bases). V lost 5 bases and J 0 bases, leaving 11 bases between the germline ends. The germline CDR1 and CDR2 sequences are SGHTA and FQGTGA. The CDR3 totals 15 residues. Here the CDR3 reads CASSPQVSSYNEQFF. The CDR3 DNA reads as TGTGCCAGCAGCCCACAGGTTAGCTCCTACAATGAGCAGTTCTTC.

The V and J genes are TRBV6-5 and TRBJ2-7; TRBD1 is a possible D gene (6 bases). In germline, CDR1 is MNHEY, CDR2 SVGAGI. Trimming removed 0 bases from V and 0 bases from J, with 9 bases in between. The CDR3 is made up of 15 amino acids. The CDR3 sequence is CASSYSQGPSYEQYF. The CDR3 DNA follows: TGTGCCAGCAGTTACTCCCAGGGGCCCTCCTACGAGCAGTACTTC.

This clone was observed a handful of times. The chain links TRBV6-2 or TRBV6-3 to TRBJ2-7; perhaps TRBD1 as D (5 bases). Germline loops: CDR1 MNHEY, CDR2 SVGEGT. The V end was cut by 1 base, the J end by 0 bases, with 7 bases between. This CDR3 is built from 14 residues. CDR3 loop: CASSYYGASYEQYF. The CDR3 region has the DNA TGTGCCAGCAGTTACTATGGGGCCTCCTACGAGCAGTACTTC.

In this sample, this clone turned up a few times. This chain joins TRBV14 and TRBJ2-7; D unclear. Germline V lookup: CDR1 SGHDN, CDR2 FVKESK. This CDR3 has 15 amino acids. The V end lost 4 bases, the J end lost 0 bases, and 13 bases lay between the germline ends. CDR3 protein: CASSRAVGISYEQYF. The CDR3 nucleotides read TGTGCCAGCAGCCGCGCAGTGGGCATCTCCTACGAGCAGTACTTC.

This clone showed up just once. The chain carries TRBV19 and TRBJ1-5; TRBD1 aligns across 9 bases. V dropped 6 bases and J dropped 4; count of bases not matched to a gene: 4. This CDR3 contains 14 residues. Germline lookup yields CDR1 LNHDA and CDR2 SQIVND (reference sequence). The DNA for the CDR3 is TGTGCCAGTAGCCCAGGGACAGGGAATCAGCCCCAGCATTTT. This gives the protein CASSPGTGNQPQHF.

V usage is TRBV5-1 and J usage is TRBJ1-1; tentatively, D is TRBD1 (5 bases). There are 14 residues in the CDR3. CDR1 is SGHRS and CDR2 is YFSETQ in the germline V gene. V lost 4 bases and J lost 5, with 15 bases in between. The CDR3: CASSEQVKGTEAFF. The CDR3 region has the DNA TGCGCCAGCAGCGAGCAGGTGAAGGGGACTGAAGCTTTCTTT.

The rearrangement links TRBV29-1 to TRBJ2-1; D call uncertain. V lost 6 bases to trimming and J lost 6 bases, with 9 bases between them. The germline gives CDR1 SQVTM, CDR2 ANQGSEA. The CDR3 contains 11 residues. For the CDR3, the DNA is TGCAGCGTAAGGAGTCCCAATGAGCAGTTCTTC. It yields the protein CSVRSPNEQFF.

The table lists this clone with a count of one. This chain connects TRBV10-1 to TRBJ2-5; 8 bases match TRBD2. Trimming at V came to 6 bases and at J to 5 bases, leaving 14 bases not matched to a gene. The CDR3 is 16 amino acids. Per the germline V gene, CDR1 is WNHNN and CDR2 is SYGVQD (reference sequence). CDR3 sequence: CASRTERERARETQYF. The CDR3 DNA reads TGCGCCAGCAGGACGGAGCGGGAGAGGGCAAGGGAGACCCAGTACTTC.

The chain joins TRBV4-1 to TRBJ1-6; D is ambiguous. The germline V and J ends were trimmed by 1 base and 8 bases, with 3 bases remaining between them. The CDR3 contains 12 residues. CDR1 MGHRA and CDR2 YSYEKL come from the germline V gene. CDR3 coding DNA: TGCGCCAGCAGCCAAGGAGATTCACCCCTCCACTTT. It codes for CASSQGDSPLHF.

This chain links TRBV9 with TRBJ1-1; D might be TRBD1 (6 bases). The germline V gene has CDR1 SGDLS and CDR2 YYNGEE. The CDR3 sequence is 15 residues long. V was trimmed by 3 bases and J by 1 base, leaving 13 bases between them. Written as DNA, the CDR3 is TGTGCCAGCAGCGCCAGGGGTTTAGAGAACACTGAAGCTTTCTTT. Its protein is CASSARGLENTEAFF.

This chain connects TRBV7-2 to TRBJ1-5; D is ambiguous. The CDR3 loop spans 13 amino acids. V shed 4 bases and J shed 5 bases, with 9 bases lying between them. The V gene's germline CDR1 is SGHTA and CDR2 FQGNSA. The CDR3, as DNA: TGTGCCAGCAGCTCTTATTCTGATCAGCCCCAGCATTTT. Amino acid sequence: CASSSYSDQPQHF.

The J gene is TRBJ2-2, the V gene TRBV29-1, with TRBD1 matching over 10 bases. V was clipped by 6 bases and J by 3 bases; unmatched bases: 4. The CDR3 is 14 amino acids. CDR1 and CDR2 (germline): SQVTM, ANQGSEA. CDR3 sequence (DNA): TGCAGCGTCAGACAGGGGGCAGACACCGGGGAGCTGTTTTTT. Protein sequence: CSVRQGADTGELFF.

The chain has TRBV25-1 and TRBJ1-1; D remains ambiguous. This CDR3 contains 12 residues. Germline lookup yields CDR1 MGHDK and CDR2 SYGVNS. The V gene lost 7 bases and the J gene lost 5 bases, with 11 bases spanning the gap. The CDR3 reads CASISLATEAFF. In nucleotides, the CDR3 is TGTGCCAGCATCTCTTTGGCTACTGAAGCTTTCTTT.